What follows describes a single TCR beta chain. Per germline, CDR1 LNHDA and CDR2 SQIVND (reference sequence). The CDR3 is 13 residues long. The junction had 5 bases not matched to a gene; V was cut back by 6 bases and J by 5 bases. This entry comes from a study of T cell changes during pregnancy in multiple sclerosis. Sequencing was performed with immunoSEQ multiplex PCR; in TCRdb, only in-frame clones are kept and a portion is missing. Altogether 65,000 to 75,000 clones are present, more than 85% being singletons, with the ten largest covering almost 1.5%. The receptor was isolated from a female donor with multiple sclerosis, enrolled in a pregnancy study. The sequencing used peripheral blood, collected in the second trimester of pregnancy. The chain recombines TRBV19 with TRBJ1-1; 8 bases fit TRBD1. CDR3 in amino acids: CASRRTGRTEAFF. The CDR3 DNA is TGTGCCAGTAGGAGGACAGGGAGAACTGAAGCTTTCTTT. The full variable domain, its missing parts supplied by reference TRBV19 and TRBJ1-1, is DGGITQSPKYLFRKEGQNVTLSCEQNLNHDAMYWYRQDPGQGLRLIYYSQIVNDFQKGDIAEGYSVSREKKESFPLTVTSAQKNPTAFYLCASRRTGRTEAFFGQGTRLTVV.